This record looks at one TCR beta chain sequence and its context. Recruitment covered 25 or so US areas and drew participants whose ages spanned roughly 18 to 90 years. Cohort 3 recovery required two negative PCRs, clearance, or symptom resolution. V shed 2 bases and J 2 bases; nucleotides not matched to a gene: 6. The CDR3 consists of 16 residues. Germline CDR1 is SGHTA and CDR2 is FQGNSA. The sample originates from a study of blood T cell repertoires in COVID-19. Clones were read by immunoSEQ multiplex PCR, and TCRdb kept only the in-frame ones, dropping some. The sample has 180,000 or so clones, 83% seen once.

The sample was PBMCs or T cells enriched from blood (not recorded which). This clonotype was sampled from a woman in her forties or fifties who had recovered from COVID-19. The chain employs TRBV7-2 and TRBJ2-1; 7 bases align to TRBD2. The CDR3 DNA sequence: TGTGCCAGCAGCTTATCGATCGGGACTACCTACAATGAGCAGTTCTTC. This codes for CASSLSIGTTYNEQFF.